What follows is one TCR beta chain and its context. The entry originates in a study of blood T cell repertoires in COVID-19. Study-level information: Both acute and convalescent COVID-19 samples were obtained from the United States, Italy and Spain.

The protocol was immunoSEQ multiplex PCR, while the TCRdb copy is restricted to in-frame clones and leaves out a portion. The sample carries around 190,000 clones, roughly four fifths recorded once. Germline CDR1 is SNHLY and CDR2 is FYNNEI. V shed 2 bases and J shed 2 bases, with 14 bases lying between them. This CDR3 contains 16 residues. V and J are TRBV2 and TRBJ2-3; D possibly corresponds to TRBD2 (5 bases). The source material was peripheral blood. This TCR was recovered from a woman aged 70-85 years with COVID-19, enrolled during active disease. The CDR3 sequence: CASSESLGGLTDTQYF. The CDR3 DNA reads as TGTGCCAGCAGTGAAAGTTTGGGCGGACTCACAGATACGCAGTATTTT.